The 5 T cell receptor beta chains below come from one sample, sequenced in a study of sequential checkpoint blockade in melanoma. Assay: immunoSEQ multiplex PCR; the TCRdb copy retains only in-frame clones and omits some. The repertoire has roughly 31,000 clones, roughly 90% of them found once; the top ten carry 20% to 25%. The treatment here: randomized to nivolumab then ipilimumab (arm A) or the reverse (arm B). This specimen consisted of CD8+ T cells sorted from blood (inferred from file names), obtained from a patient given nivolumab and ipilimumab in sequence. These TCRs come from a human donor with melanoma.

The chain links TRBV7-2 to TRBJ1-2; D perhaps matches TRBD1 (5 bases). The V gene lost 0 bases and the J gene lost 3 bases, with 17 bases spanning the gap. Germline V gene sequence: CDR1 SGHTA, CDR2 FQGNSA. CDR3 size: 17 residues. CDR3 coding DNA: TGTGCCAGCAGCTTAGCGCCGGTGGCCTCGGGGGACTATGGCTACACCTTC. Its translation is CASSLAPVASGDYGYTF. The variable domain in full, completed from reference TRBV7-2 and TRBJ1-2, reads GAGVSQSPSNKVTEKGKDVELRCDPISGHTALYWYRQSLGQGLEFLIYFQGNSAPDKSGLPSDRFSAERTGGSVSTLTIQRTQQEDSAVYLCASSLAPVASGDYGYTFGSGTRLTVV.

The chain is built from TRBV19 and TRBJ2-5, with a tentative D call TRBD1 (6 bases). Germline CDR1 reads LNHDA; CDR2 reads SQIVND (reference sequence). The V gene lost 2 bases and the J gene lost 4 bases, with 14 bases spanning the gap. There are 15 residues in the CDR3. The CDR3 DNA is TGTGCCAGTAGTATAAAAACGGCAGGGGTAGAGACCCAGTACTTC. Translated, it gives CASSIKTAGVETQYF.

The chain combines TRBV28 with TRBJ1-1; TRBD1 agrees at 8 bases. Germline-derived CDR1 and CDR2 are MDHEN and SYDVKM. Unmatched junction bases numbered 5, after V lost 6 bases and J lost 5 bases. The CDR3 has 13 residues. CDR3 residues: CASRAQGATEAFF. The CDR3 coding sequence is TGTGCCAGCAGGGCGCAGGGGGCGACTGAAGCTTTCTTT.

V and J are TRBV18 and TRBJ2-5; the match to TRBD2 covers 7 bases. CDR3 size: 16 residues. Germline CDR1 is KGHSH and CDR2 is LQKENI. Trimming took 3 bases from V and 4 from J; bases not matched to a gene: 11. The CDR3 spells CASSPSRLAQTETQYF. The CDR3 DNA follows: TGTGCCAGCTCACCGAGCCGACTAGCCCAGACAGAGACCCAGTACTTC.

This clone is deemed medium-sized. This sequence joins TRBV9 and TRBJ2-3, with 9 bases lining up with TRBD1. Germline V CDR1 and CDR2: SGDLS, YYNGEE. V gave up 2 bases and J gave up 8 bases; unmatched junction bases: 6. CDR3 size: 14 residues. The CDR3 here is CASSVGDREGTQYF. CDR3 nucleotides: TGTGCCAGCAGCGTCGGGGACAGGGAAGGTACGCAGTATTTT.